This T cell receptor beta chain was observed in a study of T cells in Graves' hyperthyroidism and ophthalmopathy. It was RNA transcripts that yielded the amplified TCR beta CDR3 regions. Initially, a first-round RT-PCR of the TCR CDR3 employed the HTBI primer set. MiXCR was run by TCRdb on the multiplex PCR reads, yielding one entry per CDR3 protein. The sample lists around 340,000 distinct CDR3 sequences, roughly 17% seen once, with roughly 31% in the top ten. The CDR3 is made up of 15 amino acids. Trimming pared 6 bases from V and 5 bases from J, leaving 17 bases between. Findings of the study overall: Ophthalmopathy cases were set apart from stable hyperthyroidism by a 13 V-J model.

Patients were aged 18 to 65, had disease duration under 2 months, and had newly diagnosed hyperthyroidism. Exclusion followed for patients with uncontrolled infection, other autoimmune disease, pregnancy or lactation. This clonotype was counted ten times or more. Its specificity is not known. The specimen was blood. This clonotype was obtained from a man under 40 with Graves' hyperthyroidism. The V and J genes are TRBV12-3 or TRBV12-4 and TRBJ1-3; D is ambiguous. CDR3 sequence (DNA): TGTGCCAGCAGCCCCCCTCGCTTCGGTAGAAACACCATATATTTT. Its translation is CASSPPRFGRNTIYF.